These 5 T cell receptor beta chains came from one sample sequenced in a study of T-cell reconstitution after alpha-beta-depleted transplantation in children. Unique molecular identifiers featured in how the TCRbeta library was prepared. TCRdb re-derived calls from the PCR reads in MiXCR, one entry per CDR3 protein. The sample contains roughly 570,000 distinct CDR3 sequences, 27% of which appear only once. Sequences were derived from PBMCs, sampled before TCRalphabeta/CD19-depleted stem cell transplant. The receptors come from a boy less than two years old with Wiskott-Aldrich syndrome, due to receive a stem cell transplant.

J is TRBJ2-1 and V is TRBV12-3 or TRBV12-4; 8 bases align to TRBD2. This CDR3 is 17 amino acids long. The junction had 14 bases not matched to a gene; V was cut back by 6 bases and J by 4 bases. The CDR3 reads CASSRGGASGPYNEQFF. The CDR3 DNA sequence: TGTGCCAGCAGCCGAGGGGGGGCTAGCGGGCCGTACAATGAGCAGTTCTTC.

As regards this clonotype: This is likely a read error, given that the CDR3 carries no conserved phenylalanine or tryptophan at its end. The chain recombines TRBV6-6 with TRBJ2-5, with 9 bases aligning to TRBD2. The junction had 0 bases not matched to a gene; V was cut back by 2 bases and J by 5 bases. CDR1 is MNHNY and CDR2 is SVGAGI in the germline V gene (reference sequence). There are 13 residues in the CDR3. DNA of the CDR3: TGTGCCAGCAGTTACACTAGCGGGGAGACCCAGTACTCC. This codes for CASSYTSGETQYS.

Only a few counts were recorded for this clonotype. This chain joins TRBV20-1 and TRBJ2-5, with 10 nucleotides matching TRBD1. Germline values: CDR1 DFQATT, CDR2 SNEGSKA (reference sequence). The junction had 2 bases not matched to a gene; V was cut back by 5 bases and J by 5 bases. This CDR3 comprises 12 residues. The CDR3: CSAPTGGETQYF. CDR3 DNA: TGCAGTGCTCCGACAGGGGGCGAGACCCAGTACTTC.

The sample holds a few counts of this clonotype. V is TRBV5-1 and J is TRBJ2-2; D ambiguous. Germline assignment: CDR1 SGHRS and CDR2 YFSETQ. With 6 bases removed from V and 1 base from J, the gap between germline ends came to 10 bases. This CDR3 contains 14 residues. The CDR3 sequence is CASKRTLNTGELFF. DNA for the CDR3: TGCGCCAGCAAACGGACCTTGAACACCGGGGAGCTGTTTTTT.

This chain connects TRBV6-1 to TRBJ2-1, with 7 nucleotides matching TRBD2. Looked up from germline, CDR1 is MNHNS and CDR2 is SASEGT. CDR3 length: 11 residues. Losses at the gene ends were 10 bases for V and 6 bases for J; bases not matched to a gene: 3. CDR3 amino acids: CATLAGNEQFF. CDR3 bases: TGTGCCACCTTAGCGGGCAATGAGCAGTTCTTC.